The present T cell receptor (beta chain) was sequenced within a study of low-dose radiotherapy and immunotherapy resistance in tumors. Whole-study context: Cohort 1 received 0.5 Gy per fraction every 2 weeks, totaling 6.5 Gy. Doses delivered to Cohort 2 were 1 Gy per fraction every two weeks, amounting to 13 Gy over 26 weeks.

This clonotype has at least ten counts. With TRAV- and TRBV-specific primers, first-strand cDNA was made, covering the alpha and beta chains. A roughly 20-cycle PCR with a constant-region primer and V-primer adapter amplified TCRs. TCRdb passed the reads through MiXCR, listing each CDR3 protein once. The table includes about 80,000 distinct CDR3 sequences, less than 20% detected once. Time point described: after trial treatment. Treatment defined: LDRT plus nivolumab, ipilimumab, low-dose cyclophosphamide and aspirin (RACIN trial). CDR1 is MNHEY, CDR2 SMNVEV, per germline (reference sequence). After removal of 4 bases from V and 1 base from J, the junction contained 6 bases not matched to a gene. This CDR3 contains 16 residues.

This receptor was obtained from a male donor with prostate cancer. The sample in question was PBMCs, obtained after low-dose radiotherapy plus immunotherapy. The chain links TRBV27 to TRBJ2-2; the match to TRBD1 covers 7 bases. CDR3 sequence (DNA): TGTGCCAGCAGTTCTTTAGACAGGGTGAACACCGGGGAGCTGTTTTTT. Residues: CASSSLDRVNTGELFF.